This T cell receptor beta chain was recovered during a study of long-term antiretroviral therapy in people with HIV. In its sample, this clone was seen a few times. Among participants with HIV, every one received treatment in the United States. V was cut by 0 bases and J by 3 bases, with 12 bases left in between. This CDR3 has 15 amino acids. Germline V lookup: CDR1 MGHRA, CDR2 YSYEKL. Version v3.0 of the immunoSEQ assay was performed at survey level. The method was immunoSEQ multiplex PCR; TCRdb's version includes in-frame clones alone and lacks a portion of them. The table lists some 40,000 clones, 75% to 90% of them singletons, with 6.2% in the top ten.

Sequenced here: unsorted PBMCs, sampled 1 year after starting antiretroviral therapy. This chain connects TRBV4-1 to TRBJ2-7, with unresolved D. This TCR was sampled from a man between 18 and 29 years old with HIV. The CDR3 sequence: CASSQDIPPLYEQYF. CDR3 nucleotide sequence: TGCGCCAGCAGCCAAGACATCCCCCCCCTCTACGAGCAGTACTTC.